These T cell receptor beta chains were read from a single sample in a study of neoadjuvant anti-PD-1 for oral cavity cancer. Sequencing used immunoSEQ multiplex PCR; TCRdb keeps in-frame clones, though not all of them. The sample lists about 14,000 clones, 55% to 85% seen once, with roughly 2.9% in the top ten. The sample here was PBMCs, taken before nivolumab (anti-PD-1) treatment. Receptor source: a person aged 35 to 85 with oral cavity squamous cell carcinoma. CDR3s leave out the opening cysteine and the closing phenylalanine or tryptophan. D genes are given only for firm matches.

TRBV7-9,TRBD1,ASSLGDRGWSEKGYT
TRBV5-1,.,ASSPGLALGPQY
TRBV27,TRBD1,ASKGQGGFVTEAF
TRBV28,TRBD1,ASTETGTGVHEQY
TRBV30,TRBD1,AWTQGAGTEAF
TRBV2,TRBD2,ASSGLAPYEQY
TRBV19,TRBD1,ASSIRQGALNTEAF
TRBV28,.,ASSFGGSPGAF
TRBV6-1,.,ASSEGRTGNEKLF
TRBV6-4,.,ASSPRGATDTQY
TRBV2,.,ASTREAGSTDTQY
TRBV7-9,.,ASRGANNYGYT
TRBV5-4,TRBD1,ASSRQGGYEQY
TRBV7-9,TRBD1,ASSLVGQSGELF
TRBV6-1,.,ASSGYTGELF
TRBV10-1,.,ASSDTIYEQY
TRBV5-1,.,ASSLAGGPDTQY
TRBV4-1,.,ASSQTAVGLRLNTEAF
TRBV10-3,TRBD1,AIRTGNQPQH
TRBV30,TRBD1,AWSGTGGWGYSNQPQH
TRBV7-8,.,ASSFTGVFTDTQY
TRBV29-1,TRBD2,SVGPRTSGRNEQY
TRBV5-6,.,ASSLWAGMSNQPQH
TRBV6-4,TRBD1,ASSLTGGALRDTQY
TRBV7-9,TRBD2,ASSQGLAGMVNEQF
TRBV30,.,AWSVFGREGTQY
TRBV5-6,.,ASSLTSQRPSGNTIY
TRBV14,.,ASSPDLWDEQF
TRBV30,.,AWSVRREYEQY
TRBV6-1,.,ASSEMAMNTEAF
TRBV27,TRBD1,ASSRTGTGAYEQY
TRBV10-2,.,ASIGDGAGSREQF
TRBV7-3,.,ASSLDSQDTQY
TRBV9,.,ASSVGGMGTDTQY
TRBV5-1,.,ASSLEGGSGNTIY
TRBV11-2,.,ASSFGTAPGANVLT
TRBV30,TRBD1,AWRWDSAEQY
TRBV7-9,.,ASSKTRTRATEAF
TRBV2,TRBD1,ASSDLGGFPTGSITNEKLF
TRBV5-5,.,ASSREPGLETQY
TRBV28,TRBD1,ASSLDRAGNTIY
TRBV6-6,.,ASSYSTGKNTEAF
TRBV11-2,TRBD1,ASSLGQGTSPLH
TRBV2,.,ASSPLVSYNEQF
TRBV4-1,TRBD2,ASAGTSAPPGGEQF
TRBV19,.,ASSQTNSGNTIY
TRBV4-1,.,ASSREFGQFGYT
TRBV11-2,.,ASSAGTSTNEKLF
TRBV10-3,.,AISEGGRSSYEQY
TRBV7-6,.,ASSLTGPDEQY